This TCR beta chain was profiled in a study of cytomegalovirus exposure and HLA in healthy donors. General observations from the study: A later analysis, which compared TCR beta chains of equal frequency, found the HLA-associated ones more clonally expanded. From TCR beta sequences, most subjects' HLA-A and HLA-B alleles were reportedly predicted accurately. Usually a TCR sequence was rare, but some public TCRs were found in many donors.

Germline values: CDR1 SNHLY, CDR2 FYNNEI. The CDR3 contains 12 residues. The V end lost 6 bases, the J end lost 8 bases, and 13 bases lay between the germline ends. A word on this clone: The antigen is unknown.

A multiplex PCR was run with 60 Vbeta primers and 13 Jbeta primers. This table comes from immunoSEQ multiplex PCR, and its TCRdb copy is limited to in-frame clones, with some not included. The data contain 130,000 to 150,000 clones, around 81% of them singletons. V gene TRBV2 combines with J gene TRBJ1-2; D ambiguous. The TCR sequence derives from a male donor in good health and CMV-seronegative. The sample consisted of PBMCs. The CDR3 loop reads CASRSQMGGYTF. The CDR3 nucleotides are TGTGCCAGCAGGTCCCAAATGGGCGGCTACACCTTC.